What follows describes a single TCR beta chain. Between the trimmed V and J ends, which lost 2 bases and 2 bases, there was a span of 9 bases. Germline CDR1 reads GTSNPN; CDR2 reads SVGIG (reference sequence). The CDR3 is 13 residues long. The source of the sample is a study of blood T cell repertoires in COVID-19. Study in general: Material from acute and convalescent COVID-19 was sourced from the United States, Italy and Spain. T cells, B-cell-depleted T cells, or PBMCs provided the cDNA or gDNA that served as material.

In the original workflow: From reference gene primer amplification, estimates of nucleated cell counts were derived. TCRdb's table, derived via immunoSEQ multiplex PCR, lists solely in-frame clones and lacks some. Clonal size and the V and J genes are those of that table, whereas D and trimming came from the DNA. This sample yields hundreds of thousands of clones, of which just under 90% are seen a single time; over 8.5% belongs to the top ten. Sequencing used peripheral blood. This clonotype was sampled from a woman in her thirties with COVID-19, enrolled during active disease. V usage is TRBV30 and J usage is TRBJ1-1, with D uncertain. CDR3 DNA sequence: TGTGCCTGGAGTTCTCAAGCAAACACTGAAGCTTTCTTT. It yields the protein CAWSSQANTEAFF.